What follows are 19 T cell receptor beta chains derived from one specimen sequenced in a study of cytomegalovirus exposure and HLA in healthy donors. 60 Vbeta and 13 Jbeta primers were used in PCR. Some clones are missing from TCRdb's copy, which holds only in-frame ones; the method was immunoSEQ multiplex PCR. The sample consists of around 150,000 clones, approximately 78% of them appearing once. Specimen: PBMCs. The origin of the receptors is a girl aged 2-10 years in good health and CMV-seropositive.

The V call is TRBV30, the J call TRBJ2-5; TRBD2 is a possible D gene (7 bases). The CDR3 loop spans 14 amino acids. V was shortened by 2 bases and J by 2 bases, with 12 bases between the two germline ends. Germline V gene data show CDR1 as GTSNPN and CDR2 as SVGIG (reference sequence). The CDR3 sequence: CAWSRGAGQETQYF. The CDR3 DNA is TGTGCCTGGAGTCGGGGGGCCGGGCAAGAGACCCAGTACTTC.

The chain recombines TRBV6-7 with TRBJ1-4; 8 bases are shared with TRBD1. TRBV6-7 counts as an open reading frame of uncertain function. Germline trimming cut 6 bases from V and 7 bases from J; bases unmatched to any gene: 4. There are 13 residues in the CDR3. The CDR3 here is CASSDRGCEKLFF. In DNA, the CDR3 is TGTGCCAGCAGCGACAGGGGCTGTGAAAAACTGTTTTTT.

This chain connects TRBV5-1 to TRBJ1-3; the D gene is possibly TRBD1 (6 bases). This CDR3 is built from 15 residues. Trimming left V 1 base short and J 6 bases short, with 14 bases between. Per the germline V gene, CDR1 is SGHRS and CDR2 is YFSETQ. The CDR3 is CASSLTGSEINTIYF. The CDR3, as DNA: TGCGCCAGCAGCTTGACAGGGTCGGAGATAAACACCATATATTTT. Based on the CDR3 plus reference TRBV5-1 and TRBJ1-3, the full variable domain is KAGVTQTPRYLIKTRGQQVTLSCSPISGHRSVSWYQQTPGQGLQFLFEYFSETQRNKGNFPGRFSGRQFSNSRSEMNVSTLELGDSALYLCASSLTGSEINTIYFGEGSWLTVV.

V and J are TRBV11-3 and TRBJ1-4; 9 bases are a match to TRBD1. Germline CDR1 reads SGHNT; CDR2 reads YENEEA. CDR3 length: 13 amino acids. The V segment lost 9 bases and the J segment 3 bases; nucleotides outside the gene matches: 2. CDR3 loop: CARTGGPNEKLFF. Here the CDR3 DNA reads TGTGCCAGGACAGGGGGACCTAATGAAAAACTGTTTTTT.

V gene TRBV7-8 combines with J gene TRBJ2-5; 7 nucleotides align to TRBD2. CDR3 length equals 17 residues. Germline V gene data show CDR1 as SGHVS and CDR2 as FQNEAQ. The trim removed 6 bases at V and 5 bases at J, leaving 18 bases unmatched. CDR3: CASRRTPASGLVETQYF. CDR3 DNA sequence: TGTGCCAGCAGAAGGACACCGGCTAGCGGCCTCGTGGAGACCCAGTACTTC.

V and J are TRBV27 and TRBJ2-7; 7 nucleotides line up with TRBD2. V shed 1 base, J shed 0 bases, and the junction held 6 bases outside the gene matches. Per the germline V gene, CDR1 is MNHEY and CDR2 is SMNVEV (reference sequence). This CDR3 has 16 residues. The CDR3 coding sequence is TGTGCCAGCAGTTTATATGTGGGGGGGAGCTCCTACGAGCAGTACTTC. Amino acid sequence: CASSLYVGGSSYEQYF.

This chain joins TRBV18 and TRBJ2-5; maybe TRBD2 (5 bases). CDR3 length equals 12 residues. Trimming removed 5 bases from V and 5 bases from J, with 9 bases in between. From germline, CDR1 is KGHSH and CDR2 LQKENI. The CDR3 loop is CASSGGPETQYF. CDR3 DNA: TGTGCCAGCTCAGGAGGTCCGGAGACCCAGTACTTC.

A few counts support this clone. The CDR3: CASGTGDNQPQHF. CDR3 nucleotides: TGTGCCAGTGGGACAGGAGACAATCAGCCCCAGCATTTT. This rearrangement joins TRBV19 to TRBJ1-5, with TRBD1 matching 8 bases. V was pared by 8 bases and J by 3 bases, with 3 bases of the junction left unmatched. Per germline, CDR1 LNHDA and CDR2 SQIVND (reference sequence). The CDR3 is 13 residues long.

V usage is TRBV2 and J usage is TRBJ1-5; TRBD1 aligns across 7 bases. Unmatched junction bases numbered 8, after V lost 6 bases and J lost 6 bases. Germline CDR1 and CDR2: SNHLY and FYNNEI. This CDR3 comprises 14 residues. The CDR3 here is CASRATGVAQPQHF. The CDR3 DNA reads as TGTGCCAGCAGAGCTACAGGGGTGGCTCAGCCCCAGCATTTT.

This rearrangement joins TRBV11-2 to TRBJ2-2; 10 bases agree with TRBD2. The germline CDR1 and CDR2 sequences are SGHAT and FQNNGV. This CDR3 spans 15 amino acids. V lost 4 bases to trimming and J lost 1 base; unmatched junction nucleotides: 0. CDR3 residues: CASSSSGRNTGELFF. The CDR3 DNA reads as TGTGCCAGCAGCTCTAGCGGGAGGAACACCGGGGAGCTGTTTTTT.

The chain has TRBV30 and TRBJ1-4, with D hard to call. Germline loops: CDR1 GTSNPN, CDR2 SVGIG (reference sequence). With 5 bases removed from V and 4 bases from J, the gap between germline ends came to 2 bases. This CDR3 has 10 amino acids. CDR3 protein: CAWLNEKLFF. CDR3 nucleotides: TGTGCCTGGCTTAATGAAAAACTGTTTTTT.

The chain uses TRBV14 and TRBJ1-2; D uncertain. Trimming took 0 bases from V and 3 from J, leaving 17 bases between them. The CDR3 loop spans 17 amino acids. CDR1 is SGHDN and CDR2 is FVKESK in the germline V gene. In nucleotides, the CDR3 is TGTGCCAGCAGCCAAGATACAAGCGCACAAGTCGACTATGGCTACACCTTC. This codes for CASSQDTSAQVDYGYTF.

This chain uses TRBV30 with TRBJ2-5, with 8 bases aligning to TRBD2. This CDR3 is 13 amino acids long. The ends lost 0 bases at V and 9 bases at J; junction bases unmatched: 6. Germline V gene lookup returns CDR1 GTSNPN and CDR2 SVGIG (reference sequence). The chain's CDR3 is CAWSVGTGGAQYF. In DNA form, the CDR3 reads TGTGCCTGGAGTGTTGGGACCGGGGGGGCCCAGTACTTC. The whole variable domain, filled in from reference TRBV30 and TRBJ2-5, reads SQTIHQWPATLVQPVGSPLSLECTVEGTSNPNLYWYRQAAGRGLQLLFYSVGIGQISSEVPQNLSASRPQDRQFILSSKKLLLSDSGFYLCAWSVGTGGAQYFGPGTRLLVL.

The chain is built from TRBV4-1 and TRBJ1-6; 7 bases are a match to TRBD1. V gave up 3 bases and J gave up 8 bases; unmatched junction bases: 13. Looked up from germline, CDR1 is MGHRA and CDR2 is YSYEKL. This CDR3 contains 17 residues. CDR3 residues: CASSHPRTGGPHSPLHF. The CDR3, as DNA: TGCGCCAGCAGCCACCCAAGGACAGGAGGGCCGCATTCACCCCTCCACTTT.

The rearrangement links TRBV20-1 to TRBJ2-5; D unclear. The CDR3 sequence is 11 residues long. Trimming removed 5 bases at V and 0 bases at J, with 4 bases between. Germline lookup yields CDR1 DFQATT and CDR2 SNEGSKA (reference sequence). The CDR3 protein is CSAEYQETQYF. CDR3 DNA: TGCAGTGCTGAGTACCAAGAGACCCAGTACTTC.

A single count supports this clone. The chain couples TRBV5-1 to TRBJ2-7, with 8 bases aligning to TRBD1. CDR3 length: 14 residues. Unmatched junction bases numbered 7, after V lost 3 bases and J lost 5 bases. Germline V lookup: CDR1 SGHRS, CDR2 YFSETQ. CDR3 protein: CASSSGDRYHEQYF. The CDR3 bases are TGCGCCAGCAGCTCCGGGGACAGGTACCACGAGCAGTACTTC.

This chain links TRBV2 with TRBJ2-7, with 9 bases that match TRBD1. CDR3 length: 14 amino acids. V was pared by 6 bases and J by 3 bases, with 6 bases of the junction left unmatched. The germline V gene has CDR1 SNHLY and CDR2 FYNNEI. In DNA, the CDR3 is TGTGCCAGCAGCTCCGGGACAGGGATCTACGAGCAGTACTTC. Amino acids: CASSSGTGIYEQYF. Based on the CDR3 plus reference TRBV2 and TRBJ2-7, the full variable domain is EPEVTQTPSHQVTQMGQEVILRCVPISNHLYFYWYRQILGQKVEFLVSFYNNEISEKSEIFDDQFSVERPDGSNFTLKIRSTKLEDSAMYFCASSSGTGIYEQYFGPGTRLTVT.

The CDR3 bases are TGCGCCAGCAGTGAGTCGGCCGGGACTAGGTTTGGCGAGCAGTACTTC. It is translated as CASSESAGTRFGEQYF. The chain uses TRBV10-1 and TRBJ2-7; 8 bases are shared with TRBD2. The germline V gene has CDR1 WNHNN and CDR2 SYGVQD (reference sequence). The V gene end was trimmed by 0 bases and the J gene end by 6 bases; junction bases not matched to a gene: 10. The CDR3 extends over 16 amino acids.

This clone was seen more than once but under ten times. The chain recombines TRBV29-1 with TRBJ1-1; D perhaps matches TRBD1 (6 bases). CDR1 and CDR2 from the germline V gene are SQVTM and ANQGSEA. The length of the CDR3 is 13 residues. V was trimmed by 6 bases and J by 0 bases, leaving 11 bases between them. CDR3 sequence reads: CSVWGGLNTEAFF. The CDR3 coding sequence is TGCAGCGTGTGGGGGGGGCTGAACACTGAAGCTTTCTTT.